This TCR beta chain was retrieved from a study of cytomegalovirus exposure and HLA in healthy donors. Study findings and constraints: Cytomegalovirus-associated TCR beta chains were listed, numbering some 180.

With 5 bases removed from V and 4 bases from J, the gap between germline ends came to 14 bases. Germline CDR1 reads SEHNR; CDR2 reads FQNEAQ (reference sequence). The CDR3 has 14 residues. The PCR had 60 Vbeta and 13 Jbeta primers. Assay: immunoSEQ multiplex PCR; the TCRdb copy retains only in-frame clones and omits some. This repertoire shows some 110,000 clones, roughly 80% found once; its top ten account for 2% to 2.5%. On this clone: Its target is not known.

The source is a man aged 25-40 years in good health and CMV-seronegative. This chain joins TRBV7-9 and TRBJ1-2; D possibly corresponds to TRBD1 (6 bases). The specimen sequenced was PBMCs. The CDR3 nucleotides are TGTGCCAGCAGCCCATCAGGGGAAGGCTATGGCTACACCTTC. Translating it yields CASSPSGEGYGYTF.